These T cell receptor beta chains were read from a single sample in a study of shared clonotypes between healthy human individuals. Some clones are missing from TCRdb's copy, which holds only in-frame ones; the method was immunoSEQ multiplex PCR. The table has some 500,000 clones, 79% seen once; the top ten hold about 12%. The material sequenced was PBMCs. These receptors were taken from a woman aged 40 to 50 in good health. Some clones in this sample may be carry-over from other donors' samples. Each CDR3 is given with its conserved first and last residue.

CDR3 length: 13
J gene: TRBJ1-2
V gene: TRBV19
CDR3 protein: CAVQGDPHYGYTF

CDR3 length: 16
J gene: TRBJ2-2
V gene: TRBV18
CDR3 protein: CASSPPGTGVAGELFF

CDR3 length: 12
J gene: TRBJ2-1
V gene: TRBV6-5
CDR3 protein: CASSRGRSEQFF

CDR3 length: 14
J gene: TRBJ2-5
V gene: TRBV7-9
CDR3 protein: CASNRDRAQETQYF

CDR3 length: 16
J gene: TRBJ2-7
V gene: TRBV9
CDR3 protein: CASSVGGRVSSYEQYF

CDR3 length: 13
J gene: TRBJ2-7
V gene: TRBV2
CDR3 protein: CASSRDTHYEQYF

CDR3 length: 13
J gene: TRBJ1-1
V gene: TRBV7-9
CDR3 protein: CASSREGGTEAFF

CDR3 length: 15
J gene: TRBJ2-7
V gene: TRBV7-2
CDR3 protein: CASSFTGTVPYEQYF

CDR3 length: 16
J gene: TRBJ2-1
V gene: TRBV18
CDR3 protein: CASSQATGARSNEQFF

CDR3 length: 13
J gene: TRBJ2-1
V gene: TRBV5-1
CDR3 protein: CASSLYGYNEQFF

CDR3 length: 12
J gene: TRBJ2-7
V gene: TRBV6-6
CDR3 protein: CASSAGDYEQYF

CDR3 length: 14
J gene: TRBJ1-5
V gene: TRBV6-6
CDR3 protein: CASSTGTGYQPQHF